This T cell receptor (beta chain) was documented in a study of monozygotic twins with inflammatory bowel disease. TCRdb reanalyzed the 5' RACE reads, giving one entry per CDR3 protein sequence and no DNA. This sample's table reports over 150,000 distinct CDR3 sequences. The CDR3 runs to 13 residues. CDR1 and CDR2 (germline): LGHNA, YNFKEQ. The rearrangement joins TRBV4-2 to TRBJ2-7; no DNA is available, so the TRBD1 call from TCRdb remains unchecked. The source material was blood. The TCR sequence derives from a human donor with ulcerative colitis or Crohn's disease, or a healthy co-twin of an affected twin (not recorded which). This CDR3 reads CASSPSRGYEQYF.